A single sample gave rise to the 7 T cell receptor beta chains below, sequenced in a study of T-cell memory formation after mild COVID-19. Each CDR3 protein gets one entry after TCRdb re-called the 5' RACE reads with MiXCR. The table has around 200,000 distinct CDR3 sequences, roughly 30% seen once. Sequencing input: PBMCs or a T cell subset sorted from them (not recorded which). The source is an adult woman who had mild COVID-19 (a few samples of this study predate the infection). Cell type and time point are not known.

This clonotype was counted between two and nine times. J is TRBJ1-1 and V is TRBV13, with a possible D match to TRBD1 (5 bases). Trimming removed 0 bases from V and 5 bases from J, with 16 bases in between. The CDR3 loop spans 16 amino acids. Germline V gives CDR1 PRHDT, CDR2 FYEKMQ (reference sequence). The CDR3: CASSLGLGLKGTEAFF. The CDR3 DNA reads as TGTGCCAGCAGCTTAGGCCTGGGGCTCAAGGGGACTGAAGCTTTCTTT. Full variable domain (rest looked up from reference TRBV13 and TRBJ1-1): AAGVIQSPRHLIKEKRETATLKCYPIPRHDTVYWYQQGPGQDPQFLISFYEKMQSDKGSIPDRFSAQQFSDYHSELNMSSLELGDSALYFCASSLGLGLKGTEAFFGQGTRLTVV.

The genes are TRBV5-5 and TRBJ2-7; 8 bases map to TRBD1. CDR1 is SGHKS and CDR2 is YYEKEE in the germline V gene (reference sequence). The CDR3 has 15 residues. V dropped 4 bases and J dropped 0; count of bases not matched to a gene: 6. The CDR3 region is CASSRRQGLSYEQYF. CDR3 DNA sequence: TGTGCCAGCAGCCGTCGACAGGGGCTCTCCTACGAGCAGTACTTC.

This clonotype has just a few counts. CDR3 sequence reads: CASSQEFGAGNYEQYF. The CDR3, as DNA: TGTGCCAGCAGCCAAGAATTTGGAGCGGGAAACTACGAGCAGTACTTC. The chain carries TRBV4-2 and TRBJ2-7; 7 bases align to TRBD2. Trimming cost V 0 bases and J 3 bases; bases outside gene matches: 8. The CDR3 sequence is 16 residues long. Germline CDR1 reads LGHNA; CDR2 reads YNFKEQ.

The V call is TRBV11-2, the J call TRBJ2-1; a weak D match, TRBD1 (7 bases). V shed 2 bases and J shed 8 bases, with 16 bases lying between them. The CDR3 has 15 residues. Germline values: CDR1 SGHAT, CDR2 FQNNGV. CDR3 amino acids: CASSLQAGGFDEQFF. CDR3 bases: TGTGCCAGCAGCTTACAGGCAGGGGGGTTCGATGAGCAGTTCTTC.

The chain has TRBV29-1 and TRBJ1-2; 9 bases fit TRBD1. Germline CDR1 reads SQVTM; CDR2 reads ANQGSEA. The CDR3 runs 15 residues. V shed 0 bases and J 3 bases; nucleotides not matched to a gene: 5. The CDR3, as DNA: TGCAGCGTTGAAGATCTGGGGACAGGGTACTATGGCTACACCTTC. Its protein product is CSVEDLGTGYYGYTF. The full variable domain, rest sourced from reference TRBV29-1 and TRBJ1-2, is SAVISQKPSRDICQRGTSLTIQCQVDSQVTMMFWYRQQPGQSLTLIATANQGSEATYESGFVIDKFPISRPNLTFSTLTVSNMSPEDSSIYLCSVEDLGTGYYGYTFGSGTRLTVV.

The chain joins TRBV7-6 to TRBJ1-1, with D maybe TRBD1 (5 bases). V shed 5 bases and J shed 1 base, with 11 bases lying between them. The CDR3 has 14 residues. Germline V CDR1 and CDR2: SGHVS, FNYEAQ. The CDR3: CASSSGGWNTEAFF. CDR3 DNA sequence: TGTGCCAGCAGCAGCGGGGGGTGGAACACTGAAGCTTTCTTT.

This sequence joins TRBV7-3 and TRBJ2-3; TRBD2 matches at 11 bases. CDR1 is SGHTA and CDR2 is FQGTGA in the germline V gene. Germline trimming cut 4 bases from V and 4 bases from J; bases unmatched to any gene: 10. There are 17 residues in the CDR3. This CDR3 reads CASSSIAGGPGPDTQYF. CDR3 nucleotides: TGTGCCAGCAGCTCCATAGCGGGGGGGCCAGGCCCAGATACGCAGTATTTT.